This T cell receptor beta chain originates from a study of blood T cell repertoires in COVID-19. Study-wide background: Samples taken during acute and convalescent COVID-19 were collected in the United States, Italy and Spain. From T cells, B-cell-depleted T cells, or PBMCs came the material, which was cDNA or gDNA.

Repertoires were generated with immunoSEQ multiplex PCR, while TCRdb's copy carries only in-frame clones and drops some. Among approximately 270,000 clones listed, approximately 90% were seen once. CDR1 is SGHVS and CDR2 is FQNEAQ in the germline V gene. The V gene end was trimmed by 4 bases and the J gene end by 2 bases; junction bases not matched to a gene: 7. This CDR3 contains 15 residues. The receptor was derived from a woman aged 25-40 years with COVID-19, enrolled during active disease. What was sequenced was peripheral blood. This chain joins TRBV7-8 and TRBJ2-5, with 7 bases that match TRBD2. For the CDR3, the DNA is TGTGCCAGCAGCTCCCTCCGACTAGCTCAAGAGACCCAGTACTTC. Translation gives CASSSLRLAQETQYF. The whole variable domain, filled in from reference TRBV7-8 and TRBJ2-5, reads GAGVSQSPRYKVAKRGQDVALRCDPISGHVSLFWYQQALGQGPEFLTYFQNEAQLDKSGLPSDRFFAERPEGSVSTLKIQRTQQEDSAVYLCASSSLRLAQETQYFGPGTRLLVL.